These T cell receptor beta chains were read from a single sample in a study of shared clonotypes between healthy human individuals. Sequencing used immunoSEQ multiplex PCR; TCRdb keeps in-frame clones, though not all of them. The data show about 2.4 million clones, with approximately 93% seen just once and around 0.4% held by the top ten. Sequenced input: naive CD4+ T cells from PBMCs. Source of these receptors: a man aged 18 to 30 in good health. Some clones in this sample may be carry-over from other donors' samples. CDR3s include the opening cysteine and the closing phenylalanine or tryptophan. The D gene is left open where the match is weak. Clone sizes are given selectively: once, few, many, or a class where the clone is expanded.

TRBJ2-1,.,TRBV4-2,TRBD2,CASSQQREAYNEQFF,TGTGCCAGCAGCCAACAGCGGGAGGCCTACAATGAGCAGTTCTTC
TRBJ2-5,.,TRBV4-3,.,CASSPLPGYQETQYF,TGCGCCAGCAGCCCCCTTCCGGGGTACCAAGAGACCCAGTACTTC
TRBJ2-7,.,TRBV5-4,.,CASSLVSHEQYF,TGTGCCAGCAGCTTGGTGAGCCACGAGCAGTACTTC
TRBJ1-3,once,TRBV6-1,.,CASSEVRAQRLSGNTIYF,TGTGCCAGCAGTGAAGTACGAGCACAGCGCCTCTCTGGAAACACCATATATTTT
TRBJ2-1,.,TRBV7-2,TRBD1,CASSLGGQISEQFF,TGTGCCAGCAGCTTAGGGGGACAGATAAGTGAGCAGTTCTTC
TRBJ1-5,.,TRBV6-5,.,CASSSRHIPGNQPQHF,TGTGCCAGCAGTTCCAGACATATCCCGGGCAATCAGCCCCAGCATTTT
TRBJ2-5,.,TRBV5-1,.,CASSLVGREETQYF,TGCGCCAGCAGCTTGGTGGGACGGGAAGAGACCCAGTACTTC
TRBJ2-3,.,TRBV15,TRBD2,CATRPGLAGHTDTQYF,TGTGCCACCAGACCCGGACTAGCGGGACACACAGATACGCAGTATTTT
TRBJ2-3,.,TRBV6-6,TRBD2,CASSYSRAGGADTQYF,TGTGCCAGCAGTTACTCGAGAGCGGGAGGCGCAGATACGCAGTATTTT
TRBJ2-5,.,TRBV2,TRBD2,CASSRAGGETQYF,TGTGCCAGCAGTCGGGCGGGAGGGGAGACCCAGTACTTC
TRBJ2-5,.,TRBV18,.,CASSPPSQPETQYF,TGTGCCAGCTCACCACCGAGTCAGCCAGAGACCCAGTACTTC
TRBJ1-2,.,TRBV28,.,CASSEALGYGYTF,TGTGCCAGTTCGGAGGCTTTGGGCTATGGCTACACCTTC
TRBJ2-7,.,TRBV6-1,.,CASGSYEQYF,TGTGCCAGTGGGAGCTACGAGCAGTACTTC
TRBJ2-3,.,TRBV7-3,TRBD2,CASSLLAGGTDTQYF,TGTGCCAGCAGCTTGCTAGCGGGAGGAACAGATACGCAGTATTTT
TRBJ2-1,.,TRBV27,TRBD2,CASSLQTSGWVREQFF,TGTGCCAGCAGTTTACAGACTAGCGGGTGGGTGCGTGAGCAGTTCTTC
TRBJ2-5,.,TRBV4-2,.,CASSQDGGTLGETQYF,TGTGCCAGCAGCCAAGATGGTGGGACTCTTGGGGAGACCCAGTACTTC
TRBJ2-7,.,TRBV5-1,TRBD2,CASSLIAGGVSYEQYF,TGCGCCAGCAGCTTGATTGCGGGAGGGGTCTCCTACGAGCAGTACTTC
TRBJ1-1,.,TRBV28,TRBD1,CASSLLYPSGRGQEVDTEAFF,TGTGCCAGCAGTTTATTATATCCCTCGGGCAGGGGGCAGGAGGTGGACACTGAAGCTTTCTTT
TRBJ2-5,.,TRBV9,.,CASSVASGAGETQYF,TGTGCCAGCAGCGTAGCTAGTGGGGCTGGGGAGACCCAGTACTTC
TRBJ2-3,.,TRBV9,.,CASSVTAGIPTDTQYF,TGTGCCAGCAGCGTAACGGCAGGGATCCCCACAGATACGCAGTATTTT
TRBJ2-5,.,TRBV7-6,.,CASSLRRAFGETQYF,TGTGCCAGCAGCTTAAGGCGGGCCTTCGGGGAGACCCAGTACTTC
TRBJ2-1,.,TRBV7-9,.,CASSLARPSAGEQFF,TGTGCCAGCAGCTTAGCGCGTCCCAGCGCCGGTGAGCAGTTCTTC
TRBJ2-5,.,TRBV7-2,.,CASSLAPQFDYQTQYF,TGTGCCAGCAGCTTAGCTCCCCAGTTTGACTATCAGACCCAGTACTTC
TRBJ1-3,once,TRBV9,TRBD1,CASSVAGQANSGNTIYF,TGTGCCAGCAGCGTCGCGGGACAGGCCAACTCTGGAAACACCATATATTTT
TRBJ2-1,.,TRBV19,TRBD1,CASRNTGTGSYNEQFF,TGTGCCAGTAGAAATACCGGGACAGGGTCCTACAATGAGCAGTTCTTC
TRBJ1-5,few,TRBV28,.,CASSYVRNQPQHF,TGTGCCAGCAGTTACGTTCGCAATCAGCCCCAGCATTTT
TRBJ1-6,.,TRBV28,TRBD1,CASSSGQGLHF,TGTGCCAGCAGTTCGGGACAGGGCCTCCACTTT
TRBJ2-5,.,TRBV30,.,CAWTLGFLQTQYF,TGTGCCTGGACCCTAGGCTTCCTACAGACCCAGTACTTC
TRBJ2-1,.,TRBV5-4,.,CASSLYRVAANEQFF,TGTGCCAGCAGCTTATACAGGGTAGCGGCCAATGAGCAGTTCTTC
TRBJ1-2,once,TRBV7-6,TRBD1,CASSHTAGTGGYYGYTF,TGTGCCAGCAGCCACACAGCCGGGACAGGGGGTTACTATGGCTACACCTTC
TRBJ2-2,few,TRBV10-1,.,CASNDDTGELFF,TGCGCCAGCAACGATGACACCGGGGAGCTGTTTTTT
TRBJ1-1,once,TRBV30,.,CAWARTANTEAFF,TGTGCCTGGGCCAGGACGGCGAACACTGAAGCTTTCTTT
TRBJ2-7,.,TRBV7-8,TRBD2,CASSPRPGLAGNEQYF,TGTGCCAGCAGCCCGAGACCGGGACTAGCGGGAAACGAGCAGTACTTC
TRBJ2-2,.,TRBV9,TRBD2,CASSVTSGINTGELFF,TGTGCCAGCAGCGTCACTAGCGGGATTAACACCGGGGAGCTGTTTTTT
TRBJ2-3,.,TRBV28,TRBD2,CASSLAGGRTDTQYF,TGTGCCAGCAGCCTAGCGGGAGGCCGCACAGATACGCAGTATTTT
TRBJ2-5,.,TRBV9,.,CASSGGVEETQYF,TGTGCCAGCAGCGGAGGGGTTGAAGAGACCCAGTACTTC
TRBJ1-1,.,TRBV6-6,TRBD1,CASSIQGAPSGEAFF,TGTGCCAGCAGCATACAGGGGGCCCCCTCCGGAGAAGCTTTCTTT